This TCR beta chain was observed in a study of T cells in Graves' hyperthyroidism and ophthalmopathy. Study-wide results and caveats: With a median lead of roughly 6.8 months before onset, the model predicted ophthalmopathy. Most thyroid clonotypes expanded above 0.001 were also detected in blood.

With termini counted, the CDR3 has 11 amino acids. Exclusion criteria comprised uncontrolled infection, other autoimmune disease, pregnancy or lactation. Orbital computed tomography and thyroid ultrasound, together with serum TRAb and thyroxine and clinical symptoms, were used for diagnoses. On this clonotype: What it binds is unknown. The CDR3 does not close with the conserved phenylalanine or tryptophan, likely indicating a read error. No DNA is shown, since the ends of the CDR3 on it are uncertain; the CDR3 is the one TCRdb lists.

RNA transcripts yielded amplified TCR beta CDR3 regions. The HTBI set primed first-round TCR CDR3 RT-PCR. MiXCR, run by TCRdb on the multiplex PCR reads, gives a single entry per CDR3 protein. The sample carries roughly 570,000 distinct CDR3 sequences, about half recorded once. The chain carries TRBV12-3 or TRBV12-4 and TRBJ1-2. Sequencing was carried out using peripheral blood or thyroid tissue (not recorded which). The receptor was isolated from a woman aged 18-35 years with Graves' hyperthyroidism. The CDR3 loop reads CASSPSVMVDV.